This TCR beta chain is from a study of T-cell reconstitution after alpha-beta-depleted transplantation in children. This clonotype was counted at least ten times. Preparing the TCRbeta library involved the use of unique molecular identifiers. One entry per CDR3 protein, called by TCRdb with MiXCR from the PCR reads. The sample contains about 610,000 distinct CDR3 sequences, more than 9% of which appear only once. CDR3 length: 16 residues. After removal of 4 bases from V and 6 bases from J, the junction contained 10 bases not matched to a gene. Germline loops: CDR1 SNHLY, CDR2 FYNNEI. This receptor was taken from a human donor who donated a stem cell graft to a child with acute myeloid leukemia. This sample comprised PBMCs from the stem cell graft donor, obtained from the stem cell graft. The rearrangement uses TRBV2 and TRBJ2-2, with 8 bases matching TRBD2. Here the CDR3 DNA reads TGTGCCAGCAGTGTCGGTCTAGCGGGTGGTGCCGGGGAGCTGTTTTTT. It specifies CASSVGLAGGAGELFF.